This T cell receptor (beta chain) was retrieved from a study of shared clonotypes between healthy human individuals. Overall study: Contributing individuals were a couple of females and a few males aged 18 to 49. A donor's plate count was three for CD4 naive and three for CD4 memory; CD8 naive had two and CD8 memory one.

Of note for this clone: Its specificity is unknown.

Assay used: immunoSEQ multiplex PCR; TCRdb lists only in-frame clones, some missing. This table has some 2,100,000 clones, around 93% appearing once. Naive CD8 cells, CD45RO-negative and positively selected for CCR7, excluded terminally differentiated effector memory CD45RA+ cells. Donors included only healthy HIV-negative adults lacking recent acute infections or vaccinations. Overall study results and limits: Shared across several donors were 5% to 6% of the naive CD4 clonotypes.

The CDR3 totals 14 residues. The V gene's germline CDR1 is MNHNS and CDR2 SASEGT. The germline V and J ends were trimmed by 2 bases and 2 bases, with 10 bases remaining between them. This clonotype originated in a man younger than 35 in good health. Some clones in this sample may be carry-over from other donors' samples. The chain links TRBV6-1 to TRBJ2-7, with D possibly TRBD2 on 5 matching bases. Sequenced sample: naive CD8+ T cells from PBMCs. In nucleotides, the CDR3 is TGTGCCAGCAGTGAATGGGAGACCGCCTACGAGCAGTACTTC. Translated, it gives CASSEWETAYEQYF.